A selection of T cell receptor beta chains follows, all from one sample in a study of shared clonotypes between healthy human individuals. TCRdb's table, derived via immunoSEQ multiplex PCR, lists solely in-frame clones and lacks some. Here the sample spans 2 million to 2.5 million clones, 80% to 95% being singletons. Sequenced: naive CD4+ T cells from PBMCs. Receptors were obtained from a man between 18 and 35 years old in good health. Some clones in this sample may be carry-over from other donors' samples. Both conserved end residues are part of each CDR3. The D gene is left open where the match is weak. Size is stated for part of the rows, as once, few or many counts, or as a class when the clone is expanded.

TRBV5-1	.	TRBJ2-7	.	CASSSISPYEQYF	TGCGCCAGCAGCTCGATAAGTCCCTACGAGCAGTACTTC
TRBV12-5	.	TRBJ1-2	.	CASGLGGANGYTF	TGTGCTAGTGGTTTGGGGGGGGCCAATGGCTACACCTTC
TRBV21-1	.	TRBJ2-7	.	CASSRGRGSEQYF	TGTGCCAGCAGCCGGGGGCGGGGTAGCGAGCAGTACTTC
TRBV2	.	TRBJ1-5	.	CASRNQEDQPQHF	TGTGCCAGCAGGAACCAGGAGGATCAGCCCCAGCATTTT
TRBV19	TRBD2	TRBJ2-1	.	CASRGAGTYNEQFF	TGTGCCAGTAGGGGAGCGGGAACCTACAATGAGCAGTTCTTC
TRBV6-4	.	TRBJ2-5	.	CASSVKPQETQYF	TGTGCCAGCAGTGTTAAACCCCAAGAGACCCAGTACTTC
TRBV5-8	TRBD1	TRBJ2-3	.	CASSPGQGSTDTQYF	TGTGCCAGCAGCCCCGGACAGGGGAGCACAGATACGCAGTATTTT
TRBV28	TRBD2	TRBJ2-1	.	CASSLVAGGRNEQFF	TGTGCCAGCAGTTTGGTGGCGGGAGGGCGGAATGAGCAGTTCTTC
TRBV6-6	TRBD1	TRBJ2-3	.	CASSFRQGDDTQYF	TGTGCCAGCAGTTTTAGACAGGGGGATGATACGCAGTATTTT
TRBV6-5	TRBD1	TRBJ2-7	.	CASRITGGTYEQYF	TGTGCCAGCAGGATTACAGGGGGGACCTACGAGCAGTACTTC
TRBV6-5	.	TRBJ1-1	.	CASSYSMRASATEAFF	TGTGCCAGCAGTTACTCCATGAGGGCCTCGGCCACTGAAGCTTTCTTT
TRBV2	.	TRBJ2-5	.	CASSEWGRERGETQYF	TGTGCCAGCAGTGAATGGGGGCGGGAGAGGGGAGAGACCCAGTACTTC
TRBV7-6	TRBD2	TRBJ2-3	.	CASSRLAGDITDTQYF	TGTGCCAGCAGCCGACTAGCGGGAGACATCACAGATACGCAGTATTTT
TRBV6-5	TRBD2	TRBJ2-3	.	CASSYQRGVTQYF	TGTGCCAGCAGTTACCAGCGGGGTGTTACGCAGTATTTT
TRBV11-2	.	TRBJ2-7	once	CASSPRGWAGAYEQYF	TGTGCCAGCAGCCCAAGGGGTTGGGCAGGAGCCTACGAGCAGTACTTC
TRBV5-1	.	TRBJ2-2	.	CASSLVGERTGELFF	TGCGCCAGCAGCTTGGTAGGGGAAAGGACCGGGGAGCTGTTTTTT
TRBV28	.	TRBJ2-2	.	CASRAGTGELFF	TGTGCCAGCAGGGCGGGGACCGGGGAGCTGTTTTTT
TRBV11-2	.	TRBJ2-5	.	CASSRILGVVGTQYF	TGTGCCAGCAGCCGTATCCTGGGGGTCGTTGGGACCCAGTACTTC
TRBV6-6	.	TRBJ1-5	.	CASSFGGNGDQPQHF	TGTGCCAGCAGTTTTGGGGGGAACGGGGATCAGCCCCAGCATTTT
TRBV30	.	TRBJ1-4	.	CAWSRRSGNEKLFF	TGTGCCTGGAGTCGTCGATCCGGTAATGAAAAACTGTTTTTT
TRBV29-1	.	TRBJ1-1	.	CSVEETGNTEAFF	TGCAGCGTTGAAGAGACAGGGAACACTGAAGCTTTCTTT
TRBV7-2	.	TRBJ2-7	.	CASSPRESYEQYF	TGTGCCAGCAGCCCTCGGGAGTCCTACGAGCAGTACTTC
TRBV6-1	TRBD1	TRBJ1-6	.	CASDRAHNSPLHF	TGTGCCAGCGACAGGGCCCATAATTCACCCCTCCACTTT
TRBV11-2	.	TRBJ2-7	.	CASSLDLSRAGWSYEQYF	TGTGCCAGCAGCTTAGATTTGTCGCGGGCGGGTTGGTCCTACGAGCAGTACTTC
TRBV18	.	TRBJ2-2	.	CASSPPQRNTGELFF	TGTGCCAGCTCACCACCGCAGCGGAACACCGGGGAGCTGTTTTTT
TRBV5-1	.	TRBJ1-1	.	CASSPLVYTEAFF	TGCGCCAGCAGCCCCCTCGTTTACACTGAAGCTTTCTTT
TRBV5-8	.	TRBJ1-1	.	CASSWETAFTEAFF	TGTGCCAGCAGCTGGGAGACAGCCTTCACTGAAGCTTTCTTT
TRBV28	TRBD1	TRBJ2-1	.	CASRSPTGGDYNEQFF	TGTGCCAGCAGATCACCGACAGGGGGGGACTACAATGAGCAGTTCTTC
TRBV5-1	.	TRBJ2-2	.	CASSFNTPDTGELFF	TGCGCCAGCAGCTTCAATACTCCTGACACCGGGGAGCTGTTTTTT
TRBV4-1	.	TRBJ2-7	.	CASSQDRGGLVRVYEQYF	TGCGCCAGCAGCCAAGATCGGGGTGGGTTAGTTAGGGTCTACGAGCAGTACTTC
TRBV19	.	TRBJ2-1	.	CASSIRASLHEQFF	TGTGCCAGTAGTATACGGGCCTCCCTCCATGAGCAGTTCTTC